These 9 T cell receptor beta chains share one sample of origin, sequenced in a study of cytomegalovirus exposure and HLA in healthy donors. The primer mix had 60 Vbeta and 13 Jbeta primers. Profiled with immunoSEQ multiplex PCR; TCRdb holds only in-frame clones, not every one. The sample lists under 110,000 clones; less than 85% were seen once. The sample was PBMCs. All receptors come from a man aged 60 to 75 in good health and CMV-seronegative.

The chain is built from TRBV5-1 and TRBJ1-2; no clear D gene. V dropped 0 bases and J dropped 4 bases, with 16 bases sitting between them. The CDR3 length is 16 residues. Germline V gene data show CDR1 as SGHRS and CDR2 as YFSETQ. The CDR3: CASSLAFNIPLYGYTF. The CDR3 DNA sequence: TGCGCCAGCAGCTTGGCCTTTAACATCCCCCTCTATGGCTACACCTTC.

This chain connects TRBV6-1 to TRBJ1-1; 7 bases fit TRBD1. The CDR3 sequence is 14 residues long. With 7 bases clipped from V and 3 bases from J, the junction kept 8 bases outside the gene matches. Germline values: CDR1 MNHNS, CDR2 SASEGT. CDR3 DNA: TGTGCCAGCAACCCCTTAGGGGGCCACACTGAAGCTTTCTTT. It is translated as CASNPLGGHTEAFF.

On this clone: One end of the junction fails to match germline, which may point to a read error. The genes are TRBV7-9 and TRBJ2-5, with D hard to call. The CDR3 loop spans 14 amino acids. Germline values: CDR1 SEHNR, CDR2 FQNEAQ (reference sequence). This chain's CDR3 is CAGSLAVPEETQYF. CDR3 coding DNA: TGTGCCGGCAGCTTAGCTGTACCAGAAGAGACCCAGTACTTC.

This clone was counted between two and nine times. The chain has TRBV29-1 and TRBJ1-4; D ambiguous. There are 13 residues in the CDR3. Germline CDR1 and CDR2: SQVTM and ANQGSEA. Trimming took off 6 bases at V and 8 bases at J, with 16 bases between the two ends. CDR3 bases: TGCAGCGTGGCAGGACTAGGGCGGGAAAAACTGTTTTTT. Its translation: CSVAGLGREKLFF.

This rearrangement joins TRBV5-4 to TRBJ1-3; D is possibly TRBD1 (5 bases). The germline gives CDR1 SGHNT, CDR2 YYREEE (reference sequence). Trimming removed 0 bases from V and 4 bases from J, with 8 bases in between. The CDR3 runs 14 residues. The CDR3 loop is CASSLGTIGNTIYF. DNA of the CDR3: TGTGCCAGCAGCTTGGGGACAATCGGAAACACCATATATTTT.

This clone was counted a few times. The CDR3 reads CASSQRDRGNSPLHF. As DNA, the CDR3 is TGTGCCAGCAGCCAAAGGGACAGGGGAAATTCACCCCTCCACTTT. The genes are TRBV5-4 and TRBJ1-6; 10 positions agree with TRBD1. V was pared by 4 bases and J by 7 bases, with 5 bases of the junction left unmatched. The CDR3 runs to 15 residues. Looked up from germline, CDR1 is SGHNT and CDR2 is YYREEE (reference sequence).

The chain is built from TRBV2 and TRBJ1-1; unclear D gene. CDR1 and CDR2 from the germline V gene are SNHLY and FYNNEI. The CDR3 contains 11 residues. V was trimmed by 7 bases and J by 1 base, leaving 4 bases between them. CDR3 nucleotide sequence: TGTGCCAGCACAGGGAACACTGAAGCTTTCTTT. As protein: CASTGNTEAFF.

DNA for the CDR3: TGTGCCAGCAGTTCAGGGACTAGCGGTGGCTTTACAGATACGCAGTATTTT. Translated: CASSSGTSGGFTDTQYF. The chain couples TRBV28 to TRBJ2-3; 11 bases are a match to TRBD2. Germline V gives CDR1 MDHEN, CDR2 SYDVKM. V trimming: 4 bases; J trimming: 3 bases; junction bases outside the gene matches: 9. This CDR3 spans 17 amino acids.

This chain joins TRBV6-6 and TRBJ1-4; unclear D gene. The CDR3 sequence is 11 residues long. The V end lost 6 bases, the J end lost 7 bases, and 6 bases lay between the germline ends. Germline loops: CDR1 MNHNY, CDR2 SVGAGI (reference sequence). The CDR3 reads CASRTGEKLFF. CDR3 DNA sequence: TGTGCCAGCAGAACCGGTGAAAAACTGTTTTTT.